What follows are 22 T cell receptor beta chains derived from one specimen sequenced in a study of T cell responses to AZD1222 COVID-19 vaccine. Clones were sequenced by immunoSEQ multiplex PCR, and TCRdb holds only the in-frame ones, with some missing. Found here are 96,000 or so clones, under 90% of them singletons; the top ten hold about a quarter. The source material was peripheral blood, sampled on day 0 of AZD1222 vaccination. All receptors come from an adult in good health.

The V call is TRBV28, the J call TRBJ2-4; no clear D gene. From germline, CDR1 is MDHEN and CDR2 SYDVKM. The CDR3 loop spans 16 amino acids. V was shortened by 4 bases and J by 0 bases, with 13 bases between the two germline ends. CDR3 nucleotides: TGTGCCAGCAGTTCCATGGACGGGCTAGCCAAAAACATTCAGTACTTC. This gives the protein CASSSMDGLAKNIQYF. The full variable domain, completed using reference TRBV28 and TRBJ2-4, is DVKVTQSSRYLVKRTGEKVFLECVQDMDHENMFWYRQDPGLGLRLIYFSYDVKMKEKGDIPEGYSVSREKKERFSLILESASTNQTSMYLCASSSMDGLAKNIQYFGAGTRLSVL.

The chain employs TRBV12-5 and TRBJ2-7; a possible D gene is TRBD1 (6 bases). CDR1 and CDR2 from the germline V gene are LGHNT and FRNRAP. The CDR3 is 15 residues long. V was shortened by 2 bases and J by 3 bases, with 14 bases between the two germline ends. CDR3 bases: TGTGCTAGTGGTTTGCCAGGACAGAGAGACTACGAGCAGTACTTC. Amino acid sequence: CASGLPGQRDYEQYF.

This clone turned up a few times. V and J are TRBV2 and TRBJ1-5; D gene unclear. Deletions cut 2 bases from V and 15 bases from J, with 17 bases between. Germline loops: CDR1 SNHLY, CDR2 FYNNEI. This CDR3 has 13 residues. In DNA form, the CDR3 reads TGTGCCAGCAGTGAACGCCATCCCCCCCTGTGGCATTTT. Translating it yields CASSERHPPLWHF.

Only a few counts were recorded for this clone. The V call is TRBV6-5, the J call TRBJ2-1; tentatively, D is TRBD1 or TRBD2 (5 bases each). The CDR3 has 13 residues. Trimming left V 6 bases short and J 9 bases short, with 15 bases between. Germline V lookup: CDR1 MNHEY, CDR2 SVGAGI. Written as DNA, the CDR3 is TGTGCCAGCAGCACGGGACCGTGGGGTGAGCAGTTCTTC. Encoded protein: CASSTGPWGEQFF.

In nucleotides, the CDR3 is TGTGCCAGCAGCTACCGGGCGGCGGATAATTCACCCCTCCACTTT. Amino acid sequence: CASSYRAADNSPLHF. This chain uses TRBV7-2 with TRBJ1-6, with D unresolved. Trimming stripped 4 bases from V and 5 bases from J, with 12 bases between. The V gene's germline CDR1 is SGHTA and CDR2 FQGNSA. This CDR3 is 15 amino acids long.

The chain combines TRBV12-3 or TRBV12-4 with TRBJ1-2, with D perhaps TRBD1 (5 bases). Between the trimmed V and J ends, which lost 6 bases and 7 bases, there was a span of 15 bases. CDR3 length equals 13 residues. The CDR3 sequence: CASSLGEGSGYTF. CDR3 nucleotide sequence: TGTGCCAGCAGCCTAGGGGAAGGGAGTGGCTACACCTTC.

CDR3: CASSFNPEGEQYF. CDR3 nucleotides: TGTGCCAGCAGCTTTAACCCGGAGGGCGAGCAGTACTTC. V usage is TRBV5-4 and J usage is TRBJ2-7; the D gene is possibly TRBD2 (6 bases). The germline V gene encodes CDR1 SGHNT and CDR2 YYREEE (reference sequence). V lost 2 bases and J 6 bases, leaving 12 bases between the germline ends. This CDR3 has 13 amino acids.

The J gene is TRBJ2-7, the V gene TRBV5-6; 12 bases agree with TRBD2. This CDR3 is built from 15 residues. Germline V lookup: CDR1 SGHDT, CDR2 YYEEEE. Trimming took 4 bases from V and 4 from J; bases not matched to a gene: 6. The CDR3 DNA reads TGTGCCAGCAGCAAGACTAGCGGGAGCCTTTACGAGCAGTACTTC. The encoded protein is CASSKTSGSLYEQYF.

The rearrangement joins TRBV11-2 to TRBJ2-5; 7 bases are a match to TRBD2. Germline CDR1 is SGHAT and CDR2 is FQNNGV. The CDR3 runs 14 residues. V was clipped by 4 bases and J by 4 bases; unmatched bases: 6. CDR3: CASSSGEGTETQYF. CDR3 DNA sequence: TGTGCCAGCAGCTCCGGGGAGGGCACAGAGACCCAGTACTTC.

CDR3 protein: CASSLEQGPYNEQFF. CDR3 coding DNA: TGTGCCAGCAGCTTGGAGCAGGGGCCCTACAATGAGCAGTTCTTC. The chain uses TRBV5-6 and TRBJ2-1, with D possibly being TRBD1 (6 bases). This CDR3 contains 15 residues. V lost 0 bases and J lost 2, with 9 bases in between. Germline loops: CDR1 SGHDT, CDR2 YYEEEE.

The chain joins TRBV15 to TRBJ1-5, with 7 bases aligning to TRBD1. With 6 bases clipped from V and 6 bases from J, the junction kept 14 bases outside the gene matches. The CDR3 totals 16 residues. Germline CDR1 is LNHNV and CDR2 is YYDKDF (reference sequence). For the CDR3, the DNA is TGTGCCACCAGTCAGGGGGATTTTGCTTCGGGTCAGCCCCAGCATTTT. Its protein is CATSQGDFASGQPQHF.

This clone was detected a few times. This chain joins TRBV12-3 or TRBV12-4 and TRBJ1-3; the D is unclear. V was trimmed by 2 bases and J by 9 bases, leaving 11 bases between them. The CDR3 runs 13 residues. CDR3 sequence: CASSLTARGTIYF. The CDR3 DNA sequence: TGTGCCAGCAGTTTAACAGCGCGCGGCACCATATATTTT.

The chain has TRBV21-1 and TRBJ2-5. TRBV21-1 has pseudogene status. The CDR3 length is 17 residues. The chain's CDR3 is CASSKEGGTPQDETQYF. CDR3 sequence (DNA): TGTGCCAGCAGCAAAGAGGGTGGGACCCCCCAGGATGAGACCCAGTACTTC.

The count of this clone is one. The rearrangement joins TRBV6-4 to TRBJ2-1; 14 nucleotides agree with TRBD2. CDR1 is MRHNA, CDR2 SNTAGT, per germline. CDR3 length: 15 amino acids. V lost 7 bases, J lost 8 bases, and 7 bases stayed unmatched. The CDR3: CASTTGTSGSYEQFF. The CDR3 region has the DNA TGTGCCAGCACCACCGGGACTAGCGGGAGCTATGAGCAGTTCTTC.

The rearrangement links TRBV28 to TRBJ2-7, with no clear D. The CDR3 consists of 16 residues. The V and J ends lost 3 bases and 0 bases respectively, with 15 bases between them. CDR1 and CDR2 from the germline V gene are MDHEN and SYDVKM. DNA for the CDR3: TGTGCCAGCAGTTTTCCATTGACTGCTAGCTCCTACGAGCAGTACTTC. It is translated as CASSFPLTASSYEQYF.

The chain joins TRBV29-1 to TRBJ2-1, with D hard to call. The CDR3 length is 12 residues. Trimming took off 5 bases at V and 9 bases at J, with 14 bases between the two ends. Per the germline V gene, CDR1 is SQVTM and CDR2 is ANQGSEA. CDR3: CSVRIGLTEQFF. In DNA form, the CDR3 reads TGCAGCGTTCGGATAGGGCTCACTGAGCAGTTCTTC.

The rearrangement joins TRBV13 to TRBJ1-6, with unresolved D. V dropped 2 bases and J dropped 5 bases, with 10 bases sitting between them. The CDR3 is 15 residues long. Per germline, CDR1 PRHDT and CDR2 FYEKMQ (reference sequence). The DNA of the CDR3 is TGTGCCAGCAGCTTAAGGGCAGGTCATAATTCACCCCTCCACTTT. It translates to CASSLRAGHNSPLHF.

This clone was seen once. Other DNA sequences in this specimen translate into the identical CDR3. The V gene is TRBV9, the J gene TRBJ2-7, with TRBD2 identical over 8 bases. With V trimmed by 0 bases and J by 1 base, 3 bases remained unmatched. The CDR3 loop spans 15 amino acids. Germline CDR1 SGDLS, CDR2 YYNGEE. CDR3: CASSVETSGSYEQYF. In DNA form, the CDR3 reads TGTGCCAGCAGCGTAGAAACTAGCGGTTCCTACGAGCAGTACTTC.

The chain has TRBV6-5 and TRBJ1-1; 7 nucleotides agree with TRBD1. The CDR3 spans 12 residues. The germline CDR1 and CDR2 sequences are MNHEY and SVGAGI. V was clipped by 4 bases and J by 6 bases; unmatched bases: 2. The CDR3 bases are TGTGCCAGCAGTTTTACAGGGGCTGAAGCTTTCTTT. Amino acids: CASSFTGAEAFF.

The genes are TRBV9 and TRBJ2-2; D uncertain. Germline CDR1 reads SGDLS; CDR2 reads YYNGEE. The CDR3 length is 16 residues. V dropped 4 bases and J dropped 1 base, with 14 bases sitting between them. The CDR3 nucleotides are TGTGCCAGCAGCCCCAGTTTGAAATTGAACACCGGGGAGCTGTTTTTT. This translates into CASSPSLKLNTGELFF.

Only one count was recorded for this clone. The chain links TRBV5-4 to TRBJ2-3, with D uncertain. Germline V gene data show CDR1 as SGHNT and CDR2 as YYREEE (reference sequence). Between the trimmed V and J ends, which lost 1 base and 0 bases, there was a span of 6 bases. This CDR3 has 14 residues. The CDR3 is CASSLMRSTDTQYF. Here the CDR3 DNA reads TGTGCCAGCAGCTTGATGCGGAGCACAGATACGCAGTATTTT.

This chain uses TRBV5-4 with TRBJ1-6, with D tentatively TRBD1 (6 bases). V was clipped by 4 bases and J by 10 bases, with 18 bases between them. Germline V gene lookup returns CDR1 SGHNT and CDR2 YYREEE (reference sequence). The CDR3 is 15 residues long. The CDR3 nucleotides are TGTGCCAGCAGCGCCCGGGGAGGGGGATACTCACCCCTCCACTTT. It yields the protein CASSARGGGYSPLHF.